A selection of T cell receptor beta chains follows, all from one sample in a study of T cells after yellow fever vaccination. TCRdb re-called the 5' RACE reads with MiXCR, one entry per CDR3 protein. This table holds 150,000 or so distinct CDR3 sequences, 6% to 7.5% found once. Specimen: CD4+ T cells sorted from PBMCs, collected 5 to 6 days after the first yellow fever vaccination. The receptors stem from a young man who received the YFV17D yellow fever vaccine. Each CDR3 is given with its conserved first and last residue. D genes are given only for firm matches. Some rows have no size entry. The others give once, few or many, or a class for an expanded clone.

TGTGCCAGCAGCCCCGACGCGGGACTAGCGGCCTACAATGAGCAGTTCTTC,CASSPDAGLAAYNEQFF,TRBD2,NA,TRBJ2-1,TRBV27
TGTGCCAGCAGAGGGCCGGGACTACCTTTCCAAGAGACCCAGTACTTC,CASRGPGLPFQETQYF,TRBD2,many,TRBJ2-5,TRBV6-2/TRBV6-3
TGCAGCGTTAGGAATGGGCAGGGGGCTAGCTCCTACGAGCAGTACTTC,CSVRNGQGASSYEQYF,TRBD1,few,TRBJ2-7,TRBV29-1
TGTGCCAGCAGTTTCGTCCAGGGAATCAAAAAACTGTTTTTT,CASSFVQGIKKLFF,NA,many,TRBJ1-4,TRBV28
TGTGCCAGCAGCGATGTGAACACCGGGGAGCTGTTTTTT,CASSDVNTGELFF,NA,many,TRBJ2-2,TRBV9
TGTGCCAGCAGTTCACCTCGGACGGAACCTCCCTACGAGCAGTACTTC,CASSSPRTEPPYEQYF,NA,NA,TRBJ2-7,TRBV27
TGTGCCAGTTCCGGACAGGGGGAGGCCGGGGAGCTGTTTTTT,CASSGQGEAGELFF,TRBD1,NA,TRBJ2-2,TRBV19
TGTGCCAGCAGTGGGGGACTAGCGGTGTCTGGGGCCAACGTCCTGACTTTC,CASSGGLAVSGANVLTF,TRBD2,few,TRBJ2-6,TRBV6-2/TRBV6-3
TGCGCCAGCAGCCAAGCGCCTTCCGTAATTGAAGCTTTCTTT,CASSQAPSVIEAFF,NA,few,TRBJ1-1,TRBV4-3
TGTGCCAGCAGTTACCTAGGAGGGGGCGGCGTCGGCTACACCTTC,CASSYLGGGGVGYTF,TRBD1,NA,TRBJ1-2,TRBV6-5
TGTGCCAGCAGCCCCCGAGGAGGAATACTCTCACCCCTCCACTTT,CASSPRGGILSPLHF,NA,NA,TRBJ1-6,TRBV16
TGTGCCAGCAGCCCGGGTATGACAACTAATGAAAAACTGTTTTTT,CASSPGMTTNEKLFF,NA,many,TRBJ1-4,TRBV9
TGTGCCAGCAGCTTGGGCGGACAGGACACTGAAGCTTTCTTT,CASSLGGQDTEAFF,TRBD1,many,TRBJ1-1,TRBV5-4
TGTGCCAGCAGCTCCCGGGACCTGAACACTGAAGCTTTCTTT,CASSSRDLNTEAFF,NA,many,TRBJ1-1,TRBV3-1
TGTGCCAGCAGCGCAGCGGGGCGCACAGATACGCAGTATTTT,CASSAAGRTDTQYF,TRBD2,NA,TRBJ2-3,TRBV9
TGCAGTGCTAGAGATTTCAGGCGACAGAGACTGAACACTGAAGCTTTCTTT,CSARDFRRQRLNTEAFF,NA,few,TRBJ1-1,TRBV20-1
TGCGCCAGCAGTTTACGGTCTACAGAAAATACGCAGTATTTT,CASSLRSTENTQYF,NA,many,TRBJ2-3,TRBV5-1
TGCAGTGCCCCCGGACTAGCGGGGGGCTTTGGGGAACAGTTCTTC,CSAPGLAGGFGEQFF,TRBD2,many,TRBJ2-1,TRBV20-1
TGTGCCAGCACTGGGACTTCTCGTTTGGAGACCCAGTACTTC,CASTGTSRLETQYF,NA,few,TRBJ2-5,TRBV6-2/TRBV6-3
TGTGCCAGCAGTGGTACAGGATCGCCCTACGAGCAGTACTTC,CASSGTGSPYEQYF,NA,many,TRBJ2-7,TRBV27
TGTGCCAGCAGCCAAGATCTAGCGGGGGGGCGGACCCAGTACTTC,CASSQDLAGGRTQYF,TRBD2,many,TRBJ2-5,TRBV3-1
TGCAGCGTTGAAGTAGGGGGCAAAAACATTCAGTACTTC,CSVEVGGKNIQYF,NA,few,TRBJ2-4,TRBV29-1
TGTGCCATCAGTGAAGAGGGATATGGCTACACCTTC,CAISEEGYGYTF,NA,few,TRBJ1-2,TRBV10-3
TGCAGTGCTAGAGATCTGGACAGGGGAAACACTGAAGCTTTCTTT,CSARDLDRGNTEAFF,TRBD1,few,TRBJ1-1,TRBV20-1
TGTGCCAGCAGCTTACGGGACAGGACCGCGAACACCGGGGAGCTGTTTTTT,CASSLRDRTANTGELFF,TRBD1,many,TRBJ2-2,TRBV7-8
TGTGCCAGCAGTTTAAGGGTTTCTAGGGCAGGGGGCTACGAGCAGTACTTC,CASSLRVSRAGGYEQYF,TRBD1,many,TRBJ2-7,TRBV12-3/TRBV12-4
TGCAGTGCTAGGGCCCAGGGTAGCAATCAGCCCCAGCATTTT,CSARAQGSNQPQHF,NA,NA,TRBJ1-5,TRBV20-1
TGCGCCAGCAGCTTGGCCTCCTGGAGCGATGAGCAGTTCTTC,CASSLASWSDEQFF,NA,many,TRBJ2-1,TRBV5-1
TGTGCCAGCAGCTTGATTCCGAACACTGAAGCTTTCTTT,CASSLIPNTEAFF,NA,NA,TRBJ1-1,TRBV5-4
TGCGCCAGCTCCCTCGCCGGGACAGGGAGCTCTGGGGCCAACGTCCTGACTTTC,CASSLAGTGSSGANVLTF,TRBD1,NA,TRBJ2-6,TRBV5-1
TGTGCCAGCAGTTCTATGACAGGGAGCGAGACCCAGTACTTC,CASSSMTGSETQYF,TRBD1,many,TRBJ2-5,TRBV12-3/TRBV12-4
TGTGCCAGTAGTCCCACAGGGGGACCATACAATGAGCAGTTCTTC,CASSPTGGPYNEQFF,TRBD1,many,TRBJ2-1,TRBV19
TGCAGTGCTAGTAGGGAAGGTGGGGCCAACGTCCTGACTTTC,CSASREGGANVLTF,NA,many,TRBJ2-6,TRBV20-1
TGTGCCAGCAGCCAATACTCCACGGGGACCCAGTACTTC,CASSQYSTGTQYF,NA,many,TRBJ2-5,TRBV12-3/TRBV12-4
TGTGCCAGCAGCTTAAAGGCCCTGGCGAACACCGGGGAGCTGTTTTTT,CASSLKALANTGELFF,NA,few,TRBJ2-2,TRBV7-3
TGTGCCAGCAGCCTGCGGCAGGGGAACATTCAGTACTTC,CASSLRQGNIQYF,NA,many,TRBJ2-4,TRBV12-3/TRBV12-4
TGTGCCAGCAGCAAGACTAGCGGGGAATCTGAGCAGTTCTTC,CASSKTSGESEQFF,TRBD2,many,TRBJ2-1,TRBV9
TGTGCCAGCAGCGCCGGGCTAGCGTGGTACAATGAGCAGTTCTTC,CASSAGLAWYNEQFF,NA,NA,TRBJ2-1,TRBV5-5
TGTGCCAGCAGCTTAGCGGTCATCGATACGCAGTATTTT,CASSLAVIDTQYF,NA,many,TRBJ2-3,TRBV7-2
TGCGCCAGCAGCTTTTTCAGTAGCACAGATGCGCAGTATTTT,CASSFFSSTDAQYF,NA,NA,TRBJ2-3,TRBV5-1
TGTGCCAGCAGCCAAGGCCGGGGGGGCGAAGAGACCCAGTACTTC,CASSQGRGGEETQYF,TRBD2,NA,TRBJ2-5,TRBV4-2
TGTGCCAGCAGTTACTCTTTATGGGATACGCAGTATTTT,CASSYSLWDTQYF,NA,NA,TRBJ2-3,TRBV6-5
TGTGCCAGCAGCTCGAGAGGGAGACAAGAGACCCAGTACTTC,CASSSRGRQETQYF,NA,NA,TRBJ2-5,TRBV7-8
TGTGCCAGCAGCGTGGGAGCGGACACTGAGAACACTGAAGCTTTCTTT,CASSVGADTENTEAFF,NA,few,TRBJ1-1,TRBV7-9
TGTGCCAGCAGCCCCCGACAGGTTAATGAAAAACTGTTTTTT,CASSPRQVNEKLFF,NA,few,TRBJ1-4,TRBV7-2
TGTGCCAGCAGGTGGGGGGGTACAAACATTCAGTACTTC,CASRWGGTNIQYF,TRBD2,few,TRBJ2-4,TRBV7-2
TGTGCCAGCAGCTTATACGGGGGGAAAGAGACCCAGTACTTC,CASSLYGGKETQYF,TRBD2,many,TRBJ2-5,TRBV7-3
TGCAGCGAGGATAGCGGGGGAGATACGCAGTATTTT,CSEDSGGDTQYF,TRBD2,many,TRBJ2-3,TRBV29-1
TGCAGTGCTAGAGGGACACAGTCCACTGAAGCTTTCTTT,CSARGTQSTEAFF,NA,many,TRBJ1-1,TRBV20-1
TGTGCCAGCAGCCTCCACGGGGGGTCAGGAACCGGGGAGCTGTTTTTT,CASSLHGGSGTGELFF,TRBD2,many,TRBJ2-2,TRBV7-2
TGTGCCGGGGGGCCGTCCCACGAGCAGTACTTC,CAGGPSHEQYF,NA,NA,TRBJ2-7,TRBV6-4
TGCAGTGCTCCGAAACAGGGGGGGACCTATGGCTACACCTTC,CSAPKQGGTYGYTF,TRBD1,few,TRBJ1-2,TRBV20-1
TGTGCCAGCAGCTCCCTCCGCGGGGGGGCGAGAAATGAGCAGTTCTTC,CASSSLRGGARNEQFF,TRBD2,many,TRBJ2-1,TRBV11-2
TGCAGCGTTGAAGATTTGGGCCTCACCCAACCGCAGTATTTT,CSVEDLGLTQPQYF,NA,NA,TRBJ2-3,TRBV29-1